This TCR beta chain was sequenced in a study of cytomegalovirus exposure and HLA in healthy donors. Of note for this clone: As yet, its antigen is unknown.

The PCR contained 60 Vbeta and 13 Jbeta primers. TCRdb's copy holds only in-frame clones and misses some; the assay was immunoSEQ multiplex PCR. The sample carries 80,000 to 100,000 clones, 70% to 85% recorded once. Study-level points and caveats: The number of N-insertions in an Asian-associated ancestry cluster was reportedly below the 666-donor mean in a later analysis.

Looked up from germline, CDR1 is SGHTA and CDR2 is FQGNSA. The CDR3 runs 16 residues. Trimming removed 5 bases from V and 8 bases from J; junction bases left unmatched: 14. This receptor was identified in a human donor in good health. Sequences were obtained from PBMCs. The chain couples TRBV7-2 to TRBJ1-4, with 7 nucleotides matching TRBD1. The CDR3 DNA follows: TGTGCCAGCAGCCCTACCGGGACAGCCTCTACCGAAAAACTGTTTTTT. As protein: CASSPTGTASTEKLFF. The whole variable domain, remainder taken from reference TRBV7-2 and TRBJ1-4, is GAGVSQSPSNKVTEKGKDVELRCDPISGHTALYWYRQSLGQGLEFLIYFQGNSAPDKSGLPSDRFSAERTGGSVSTLTIQRTQQEDSAVYLCASSPTGTASTEKLFFGSGTQLSVL.